This TCR beta chain was obtained from a study of blood T cell repertoires in COVID-19. In the source study's methods: Reference gene primers were amplified, and this amplification served to estimate nucleated cell counts. Assay used: immunoSEQ multiplex PCR; TCRdb lists only in-frame clones, some missing. For V, J and clone size, that table is used; D and trimming come from the DNA. The table includes around 190,000 clones, roughly 77% detected once. The sequence was collected from a woman between 35 and 50 years old with COVID-19, enrolled during active disease. Material for sequencing was peripheral blood.

CDR3 amino acids: CSARETSGRFF. The CDR3 DNA reads as TGCAGTGCTAGAGAGACTAGCGGGAGGTTCTTC. J is TRBJ2-1 and V is TRBV20-1, with TRBD2 matching 12 bases. J gave up 15 bases and V 0 bases, and 0 bases lay outside the gene matches. The CDR3 runs to 11 residues. CDR1 is DFQATT, CDR2 SNEGSKA, per germline (reference sequence).